Below, 15 T cell receptor beta chains from the same sample are listed, as sequenced in a study of control samples from healthy donors and cancer patients. This table comes from immunoSEQ multiplex PCR, and its TCRdb copy is limited to in-frame clones, with some not included. The data hold fewer than 120,000 clones, with roughly 88% observed a single time. Sequenced input: PBMCs. These receptors originate from a woman in her sixties with lung cancer.

This clone occurred once. This chain links TRBV2 with TRBJ1-2; weak D call: TRBD1 (5 bases). CDR1 and CDR2 from the germline V gene are SNHLY and FYNNEI. With 3 bases removed from V and 8 bases from J, the gap between germline ends came to 19 bases. CDR3 length equals 15 residues. This CDR3 is CASSENLGPVRGYTF. The CDR3 DNA reads as TGTGCCAGCAGTGAGAATTTGGGACCGGTGAGGGGCTACACCTTC.

The V call is TRBV7-2, the J call TRBJ2-6; TRBD2 matches 7 bases. Per the germline V gene, CDR1 is SGHTA and CDR2 is FQGNSA. V shed 6 bases and J 0 bases; nucleotides not matched to a gene: 11. The length of the CDR3 is 18 residues. The CDR3 here is CASSGRETDISGANVLTF. The CDR3, as DNA: TGTGCCAGCAGTGGGAGGGAGACGGACATCTCTGGGGCCAACGTCCTGACTTTC.

The rearrangement joins TRBV3-1 (or the pseudogene TRBV3-2) to TRBJ2-7, with D possibly matching TRBD1 (6 bases). This CDR3 is 17 amino acids long. Between the trimmed V and J ends, which lost 4 bases and 5 bases, there was a span of 24 bases. Germline V lookup: CDR1 LGHDT, CDR2 YNNKEL (reference sequence). As DNA, the CDR3 is TGTGCCAGCAGCCCGATAACAGCCCACAGGGAAAGAGACGAGCAGTACTTC. It encodes CASSPITAHRERDEQYF.

The rearrangement joins TRBV6-5 to TRBJ1-2, with unresolved D. CDR3 length: 16 amino acids. Between the trimmed V and J ends, which lost 0 bases and 2 bases, there was a span of 13 bases. The germline CDR1 and CDR2 sequences are MNHEY and SVGAGI. The CDR3 loop is CASSYSYRVDNYGYTF. The CDR3 region has the DNA TGTGCCAGCAGTTACTCGTACCGGGTTGACAACTATGGCTACACCTTC.

The gene calls are TRBV16 and TRBJ1-2; tentatively, D is TRBD1 (6 bases). CDR1 and CDR2 from the germline V gene are KGHSY and FQNENV. V was shortened by 2 bases and J by 4 bases, with 14 bases between the two germline ends. The CDR3 loop spans 15 amino acids. The CDR3 loop is CASSQAQGSPYGYTF. DNA of the CDR3: TGTGCCAGCAGCCAAGCCCAGGGGTCACCCTATGGCTACACCTTC. The full variable domain, in which reference TRBV16 and TRBJ1-2 provide the parts outside the CDR3, is GEEVAQTPKHLVRGEGQKAKLYCAPIKGHSYVFWYQQVLKNEFKFLISFQNENVFDETGMPKERFSAKCLPNSPCSLEIQATKLEDSAVYFCASSQAQGSPYGYTFGSGTRLTVV.

The chain has TRBV11-1 and TRBJ2-3; perhaps TRBD2 as D (7 bases). CDR3 length: 14 residues. The germline V and J ends were trimmed by 7 bases and 4 bases, with 15 bases remaining between them. Germline V gene sequence: CDR1 SGHAT, CDR2 FQDESV (reference sequence). CDR3 loop: CASTTGGGADTQYF. CDR3 coding DNA: TGTGCCAGCACCACCGGAGGGGGGGCAGATACGCAGTATTTT. Full variable domain (remainder filled in from reference TRBV11-1 and TRBJ2-3): EAEVAQSPRYKITEKSQAVAFWCDPISGHATLYWYRQILGQGPELLVQFQDESVVDDSQLPKDRFSAERLKGVDSTLKIQPAELGDSAMYLCASTTGGGADTQYFGPGTRLTVL.

This clone has a single count. At one boundary the junction diverges from the germline segment, which might be a read error. The rearrangement links TRBV12-3 or TRBV12-4 to TRBJ1-1; D not resolved. The length of the CDR3 is 13 residues. The CDR3 protein is CASSFKAAGPQGF. DNA for the CDR3: TGTGCCAGCAGTTTTAAGGCGGCAGGCCCCCAAGGGTTT.

This rearrangement joins TRBV9 to TRBJ1-3, with D hard to call. Trimming took off 2 bases at V and 4 bases at J, with 16 bases between the two ends. The CDR3 consists of 16 residues. Germline lookup yields CDR1 SGDLS and CDR2 YYNGEE. CDR3 coding DNA: TGTGCCAGCAGCGTGGACCTCCCCACCAAAGGAAACACCATATATTTT. It encodes CASSVDLPTKGNTIYF.

This chain connects TRBV18 to TRBJ1-6, with unresolved D. V was shortened by 4 bases and J by 10 bases, with 14 bases between the two germline ends. Germline assignment: CDR1 KGHSH and CDR2 LQKENI. The CDR3 consists of 14 residues. CDR3 amino acids: CASSRNKDGSPLHF. The CDR3 DNA sequence: TGTGCCAGCTCACGCAACAAGGACGGGTCACCCCTCCACTTT.

V gene TRBV5-1 combines with J gene TRBJ1-1; D not resolved. In germline, CDR1 is SGHRS, CDR2 YFSETQ. The CDR3 totals 13 residues. V was trimmed by 2 bases and J by 2 bases, leaving 7 bases between them. CDR3: CASSFAANTEAFF. In DNA form, the CDR3 reads TGCGCCAGCAGCTTTGCAGCTAACACTGAAGCTTTCTTT.

This chain links TRBV5-1 with TRBJ2-1; 9 bases map to TRBD2. The CDR3 is made up of 16 amino acids. V lost 1 base, J lost 4 bases, and 6 bases stayed unmatched. The germline CDR1 and CDR2 sequences are SGHRS and YFSETQ. CDR3 nucleotides: TGCGCCAGCAGCTTGATCAGCGGGAGGTCGTACAATGAGCAGTTCTTC. Its translation is CASSLISGRSYNEQFF.

DNA for the CDR3: TGTGCCAGTAGTATTGCCTTCAGAGGGACGGGAGCCTACGAGCAGTACTTC. Translation gives CASSIAFRGTGAYEQYF. The chain links TRBV19 to TRBJ2-7, with D possibly TRBD2 on 6 matching bases. Looked up from germline, CDR1 is LNHDA and CDR2 is SQIVND (reference sequence). The V end lost 3 bases, the J end lost 2 bases, and 20 bases lay between the germline ends. The CDR3 spans 17 residues. The full variable domain, completed using reference TRBV19 and TRBJ2-7, is DGGITQSPKYLFRKEGQNVTLSCEQNLNHDAMYWYRQDPGQGLRLIYYSQIVNDFQKGDIAEGYSVSREKKESFPLTVTSAQKNPTAFYLCASSIAFRGTGAYEQYFGPGTRLTVT.

J is TRBJ1-1 and V is TRBV9; a possible D gene is TRBD1 (5 bases). The CDR3 has 20 amino acids. From germline, CDR1 is SGDLS and CDR2 YYNGEE. V lost 0 bases and J lost 1, with 25 bases in between. CDR3: CASSVEVPGEVGGPNTEAFF. The CDR3 DNA sequence: TGTGCCAGCAGCGTAGAGGTGCCGGGCGAGGTGGGGGGACCGAACACTGAAGCTTTCTTT.

This clone was detected only once. The gene calls are TRBV6-5 and TRBJ1-3; D not resolved. CDR3 size: 13 residues. CDR1 MNHEY and CDR2 SVGAGI come from the germline V gene. V lost 2 bases and J lost 0, with 2 bases in between. The CDR3: CASSYDSGNTIYF. DNA of the CDR3: TGTGCCAGCAGTTACGACTCTGGAAACACCATATATTTT.

This clone was found once. CDR3 region: CAIRSDSRSYGYTF. CDR3 bases: TGTGCCATCAGGTCGGACAGCCGATCCTATGGCTACACCTTC. The chain employs TRBV10-3 and TRBJ1-2, with D tentatively TRBD1 (6 bases). V was clipped by 6 bases and J by 4 bases, with 15 bases between them. Germline lookup yields CDR1 ENHRY and CDR2 SYGVKD. The CDR3 loop spans 14 amino acids.